This record looks at one T cell receptor (beta chain) sequence and its context. Its antigen remains unidentified. With a J-beta primer mix and a sample-barcoded 5' primer, a second PCR ran about 6 to 11 cycles. TCRdb called the 5' RACE reads again in MiXCR, with one record for every CDR3 protein. Among 850,000 to 1,100,000 distinct CDR3 sequences, 35% to 40% were seen once, and the ten largest hold 13%. The source of the sample is a study of blood T cells in healthy people across ages. Whole-study context: Per every two T cells, about one barcoded beta molecule was captured by template switching.

CDR1 LGHNA and CDR2 YSLEER come from the germline V gene. The CDR3 sequence is 16 residues long. Study-wide results and limits: Shifts in expanded clonotypes may have been confounded by donor CMV status, which was unknown. A roughly linear fall in TCR beta diversity per million T cells was seen with increasing age.

V and J are TRBV4-3 and TRBJ2-1; D unresolved. The DNA matches TRBJ2-7 better at its end, which makes the J call doubtful. Sequenced sample: blood. This TCR came from a man younger than 35 in good health. In DNA, the CDR3 is TGCGCCAGCAGCCAAGATAGAATTGGCGCCTACAATGAGCAGTACTTC. Amino acids: CASSQDRIGAYNEQYF.